The 31 T cell receptor beta chains presented below share a single source sample, sequenced in a study of cytomegalovirus exposure and HLA in healthy donors. 60 Vbeta and 13 Jbeta primers were used in PCR. Produced via immunoSEQ multiplex PCR; TCRdb's table is partial and in-frame only. The sample records more than 95,000 clones, about 84% being singletons. The sequencing sample was made of PBMCs. The receptors shown here come from a man younger than 30 in good health and CMV-seropositive.

This clone was observed a single time. The chain uses TRBV19 and TRBJ1-2, with 10 bases aligning to TRBD1. J lost 4 bases, V lost 5 bases, and 10 bases had no gene match. The CDR3 is 16 amino acids. Germline V gene sequence: CDR1 LNHDA, CDR2 SQIVND (reference sequence). This CDR3 is CASSGTGELTIYGYTF. For the CDR3, the DNA is TGTGCCAGTAGTGGGACAGGGGAACTAACTATCTATGGCTACACCTTC.

The rearrangement links TRBV30 to TRBJ2-7; possibly TRBD1 for D (6 bases). Germline lookup yields CDR1 GTSNPN and CDR2 SVGIG (reference sequence). The CDR3 totals 14 residues. V shed 3 bases and J shed 3 bases, with 15 bases lying between them. The CDR3 region has the DNA TGTGCCTGGAGGGGACCGGGACACCTCTACGAGCAGTACTTC. It is translated as CAWRGPGHLYEQYF.

As for this clone: The junction differs from germline at one of its ends, possibly a read error. The chain has TRBV7-9 and TRBJ1-3; D ambiguous. CDR1 is SEHNR and CDR2 is FQNEAQ in the germline V gene (reference sequence). This CDR3 has 12 amino acids. CDR3 region: CASSSHPRTGKF. CDR3 sequence (DNA): TGTGCCAGCAGCTCGCATCCCAGGACTGGAAAATTT.

The rearrangement joins TRBV30 to TRBJ1-5; D is possibly TRBD1 (5 bases). There are 14 residues in the CDR3. The germline V gene encodes CDR1 GTSNPN and CDR2 SVGIG (reference sequence). V lost 2 bases and J lost 9, with 17 bases in between. The CDR3 region is CAWSPGREGWPQHF. The DNA of the CDR3 is TGTGCCTGGAGTCCAGGCAGGGAGGGTTGGCCCCAGCATTTT. The complete variable domain, with remaining parts taken from reference TRBV30 and TRBJ1-5, reads SQTIHQWPATLVQPVGSPLSLECTVEGTSNPNLYWYRQAAGRGLQLLFYSVGIGQISSEVPQNLSASRPQDRQFILSSKKLLLSDSGFYLCAWSPGREGWPQHFGDGTRLSIL.

J is TRBJ1-1 and V is TRBV19; no firm D call. V lost 3 bases and J 2 bases, leaving 16 bases between the germline ends. There are 16 residues in the CDR3. Germline CDR1 LNHDA, CDR2 SQIVND (reference sequence). In DNA, the CDR3 is TGTGCCAGTAGTATGGCGGATCGGCGGGTAAACACTGAAGCTTTCTTT. Its translation: CASSMADRRVNTEAFF.

Details on this clone: The junction departs from the called germline gene at one end, perhaps through a read error. The chain combines TRBV7-2 with TRBJ2-7; 7 nucleotides agree with TRBD1. The CDR3 covers 14 residues. Germline CDR1 reads SGHTA; CDR2 reads FQGNSA. CDR3 coding DNA: TGTGCCAGCAGCCTAGAGGGACAGTCCTTCGAGAAGTACTTC. Translating gives CASSLEGQSFEKYF.

V usage is TRBV19 and J usage is TRBJ1-1; 8 nucleotides align to TRBD1. Germline values: CDR1 LNHDA, CDR2 SQIVND (reference sequence). The CDR3 covers 15 residues. Unmatched junction bases numbered 11, after V lost 7 bases and J lost 4 bases. This chain's CDR3 is CASTPSTTGGTEAFF. The CDR3 DNA sequence: TGTGCCAGTACCCCATCTACCACAGGGGGCACTGAAGCTTTCTTT.

V is TRBV30 and J is TRBJ2-1, with D possibly TRBD2 on 5 matching bases. CDR1 is GTSNPN, CDR2 SVGIG, per germline (reference sequence). The CDR3 has 13 amino acids. V shed 2 bases and J shed 3 bases, with 8 bases lying between them. Written as DNA, the CDR3 is TGTGCCTGGAGTTGGACTCTCTACAATGAGCAGTTCTTC. This codes for CAWSWTLYNEQFF.

The count of this clone is one. This sequence joins TRBV7-2 and TRBJ1-3; D is perhaps TRBD1 (5 bases). The CDR3 spans 16 residues. Germline V gives CDR1 SGHTA, CDR2 FQGNSA. Trimming removed 2 bases at V and 3 bases at J, with 14 bases between. The CDR3 coding sequence is TGTGCCAGCAGCTTAAACGGGGGAATGGGTGGAAACACCATATATTTT. It codes for CASSLNGGMGGNTIYF.

The J gene is TRBJ1-2, the V gene TRBV5-4, with D tentatively TRBD1 (5 bases). CDR1 and CDR2 (germline): SGHNT, YYREEE (reference sequence). V was trimmed by 0 bases and J by 1 base, leaving 10 bases between them. The CDR3 runs to 15 residues. The CDR3 DNA sequence: TGTGCCAGCAGCTTGGCGGGGGGGGTTAACTATGGCTACACCTTC. Protein: CASSLAGGVNYGYTF. Combining the CDR3 with reference TRBV5-4 and TRBJ1-2 gives the whole variable domain ETGVTQSPTHLIKTRGQQVTLRCSSQSGHNTVSWYQQALGQGPQFIFQYYREEENGRGNFPPRFSGLQFPNYSSELNVNALELDDSALYLCASSLAGGVNYGYTFGSGTRLTVV.

The rearrangement uses TRBV12-5 and TRBJ2-2; 14 bases are shared with TRBD2. V lost 6 bases, J lost 5 bases, and 14 bases stayed unmatched. Germline CDR1 LGHNT, CDR2 FRNRAP. CDR3 length equals 19 residues. CDR3 sequence (DNA): TGTGCTAGTGGACAGACTAGCGGGAGGGCGGATTTTGGGACCGGGGAGCTGTTTTTT. Translated, it gives CASGQTSGRADFGTGELFF.

This sequence joins TRBV6-6 and TRBJ2-7, with 11 bases lining up with TRBD1. Germline trimming cut 2 bases from V and 6 bases from J; bases unmatched to any gene: 6. CDR1 is MNHNY, CDR2 SVGAGI, per germline (reference sequence). The CDR3 runs to 15 residues. The chain's CDR3 is CASSYASGTGGEQYF. The CDR3 DNA sequence: TGTGCCAGCAGTTACGCGTCCGGGACAGGGGGCGAGCAGTACTTC.

This clone is a singleton in its sample. The rearrangement uses TRBV6-5 and TRBJ2-2; 9 positions agree with TRBD1. The CDR3 spans 15 residues. V lost 8 bases to trimming and J lost 7 bases; unmatched junction nucleotides: 11. The germline CDR1 and CDR2 sequences are MNHEY and SVGAGI. The CDR3 here is CASGLDRGVSGELFF. The CDR3 DNA is TGTGCCAGCGGCCTCGACAGGGGGGTGAGCGGGGAGCTGTTTTTT.

J is TRBJ1-5 and V is TRBV2; TRBD1 is a possible D gene (5 bases). This CDR3 comprises 14 residues. V was shortened by 6 bases and J by 1 base, with 10 bases between the two germline ends. Germline V CDR1 and CDR2: SNHLY, FYNNEI. CDR3 coding DNA: TGTGCCAGCAGCCTTGGGGCGAGCAATCAGCCCCAGCATTTT. It translates to CASSLGASNQPQHF.

This rearrangement joins TRBV30 to TRBJ2-7, with 9 nucleotides matching TRBD1. The CDR3 consists of 16 residues. Looked up from germline, CDR1 is GTSNPN and CDR2 is SVGIG (reference sequence). The junction had 11 bases not matched to a gene; V was cut back by 1 base and J by 4 bases. The CDR3 loop reads CAWSAEGQGGTYEQYF. The CDR3 DNA follows: TGTGCCTGGAGTGCTGAGGGACAGGGAGGTACTTACGAGCAGTACTTC.

This clone was observed a handful of times. The chain employs TRBV7-2 and TRBJ2-7, with 13 bases fitting TRBD2. Unmatched junction bases numbered 2, after V lost 7 bases and J lost 2 bases. The CDR3 loop spans 14 amino acids. Germline CDR1 SGHTA, CDR2 FQGNSA. CDR3 region: CASKGLAGTYEQYF. As DNA, the CDR3 is TGTGCCAGCAAGGGACTAGCGGGAACCTACGAGCAGTACTTC.

The chain carries TRBV7-9 and TRBJ1-5, with 9 bases aligning to TRBD1. Germline lookup yields CDR1 SEHNR and CDR2 FQNEAQ (reference sequence). The V and J ends lost 0 bases and 6 bases, in that order; junction bases with no gene match: 9. The CDR3 extends over 17 amino acids. This CDR3 is CASSLAGPTGGVQPQHF. The CDR3 DNA is TGTGCCAGCAGCTTAGCGGGCCCCACAGGGGGCGTTCAGCCCCAGCATTTT.

This clone has only a few counts. The chain couples TRBV5-6 to TRBJ1-1, with 9 positions matching TRBD1. This CDR3 comprises 15 residues. Trimming cost V 4 bases and J 3 bases; bases outside gene matches: 7. Germline CDR1 reads SGHDT; CDR2 reads YYEEEE. Here the CDR3 reads CASSPQTGGYTEAFF. The DNA for the CDR3 is TGTGCCAGCAGCCCACAGACAGGGGGATACACTGAAGCTTTCTTT.

The chain joins TRBV4-3 to TRBJ2-2, with D uncertain. Per the germline V gene, CDR1 is LGHNA and CDR2 is YSLEER. Trimming left V 1 base short and J 2 bases short, with 11 bases between. The CDR3 extends over 16 amino acids. For the CDR3, the DNA is TGCGCCAGCAGCCAAGTTTCGCAGATCAACACCGGGGAGCTGTTTTTT. Translation: CASSQVSQINTGELFF.

The chain employs TRBV5-1 and TRBJ2-7, with a possible D match to TRBD2 (5 bases). The germline V gene has CDR1 SGHRS and CDR2 YFSETQ. The CDR3 consists of 16 residues. V was cut by 0 bases and J by 1 base, with 14 bases left in between. DNA of the CDR3: TGCGCCAGCAGCTTGGGGGTTCAGAGGGATTCCTACGAGCAGTACTTC. Its translation: CASSLGVQRDSYEQYF.

The chain couples TRBV7-6 to TRBJ2-7, with 11 bases fitting TRBD2. Germline CDR1 reads SGHVS; CDR2 reads FNYEAQ. The CDR3 extends over 17 amino acids. V was clipped by 1 base and J by 4 bases; unmatched bases: 9. CDR3 in amino acids: CASSLDIGTSGNYEQYF. DNA for the CDR3: TGTGCCAGCAGCTTAGATATAGGGACTAGCGGAAATTACGAGCAGTACTTC.

The chain uses TRBV11-2 and TRBJ2-1; 10 nucleotides agree with TRBD2. V was clipped by 1 base and J by 13 bases; unmatched bases: 10. The germline V gene has CDR1 SGHAT and CDR2 FQNNGV. CDR3 size: 15 residues. The CDR3 sequence is CASSLVKTGLAEQFF. In DNA form, the CDR3 reads TGTGCCAGCAGCTTAGTTAAAACCGGACTAGCGGAACAGTTCTTC.

This chain uses TRBV6-5 with TRBJ1-1; D is ambiguous. V dropped 0 bases and J dropped 5 bases, with 7 bases sitting between them. Per germline, CDR1 MNHEY and CDR2 SVGAGI. The CDR3 has 13 amino acids. CDR3 nucleotide sequence: TGTGCCAGCAGTTACTCGAGTGTTACTGAAGCTTTCTTT. This encodes CASSYSSVTEAFF.

This clone was recorded only once. The chain employs TRBV5-1 and TRBJ2-7; 7 nucleotides align to TRBD1. Germline CDR1 reads SGHRS; CDR2 reads YFSETQ. This CDR3 spans 14 amino acids. The V and J ends lost 5 bases and 3 bases, in that order; junction bases with no gene match: 8. The CDR3 is CASSTTGTLYEQYF. Here the CDR3 DNA reads TGCGCCAGCAGTACGACAGGGACCCTCTACGAGCAGTACTTC.

The sample holds a few counts of this clone. The J gene is TRBJ2-1, the V gene TRBV6-5; 11 nucleotides align to TRBD1. The V and J ends lost 6 bases and 9 bases, in that order; junction bases with no gene match: 7. Looked up from germline, CDR1 is MNHEY and CDR2 is SVGAGI. The CDR3 is 14 amino acids. CDR3 amino acids: CASSRDRGFREQFF. The CDR3 region has the DNA TGTGCCAGCAGCCGGGACAGGGGGTTTCGTGAGCAGTTCTTC.

The V gene is TRBV27, the J gene TRBJ2-7; D ambiguous. Trimming left V 5 bases short and J 3 bases short, with 20 bases between. Germline CDR1 reads MNHEY; CDR2 reads SMNVEV (reference sequence). The CDR3 consists of 16 residues. In nucleotides, the CDR3 is TGTGCCAGCAGTCCACGAGTACCTGGAGTGAGCTACGAGCAGTACTTC. Amino acids: CASSPRVPGVSYEQYF.

CDR3 bases: TGTGCCAGCAGTCCCGGGTCCTCCGGGAGGCCCACCTACAATGAGCAGTTCTTC. It translates to CASSPGSSGRPTYNEQFF. The rearrangement joins TRBV27 to TRBJ2-1; 7 nucleotides align to TRBD2. The CDR3 loop spans 18 amino acids. J gave up 2 bases and V 5 bases, and 15 bases lay outside the gene matches. Germline V gene lookup returns CDR1 MNHEY and CDR2 SMNVEV (reference sequence).

Worth noting for this clone: Other DNA sequences in this sample translate to the same CDR3. The CDR3 loop reads CASSLQETQYF. DNA of the CDR3: TGTGCCAGCAGCCTCCAAGAGACCCAGTACTTC. The J gene is TRBJ2-5, the V gene TRBV2; D ambiguous. The V end lost 6 bases, the J end lost 1 base, and 3 bases lay between the germline ends. The germline gives CDR1 SNHLY, CDR2 FYNNEI. The CDR3 extends over 11 amino acids.

The rearrangement links TRBV7-9 to TRBJ2-7; D remains unclear. The V gene lost 5 bases and the J gene lost 2 bases, with 13 bases spanning the gap. The CDR3 is 14 residues long. Germline loops: CDR1 SEHNR, CDR2 FQNEAQ (reference sequence). The chain's CDR3 is CASSLRNNPYEQYF. The CDR3 region has the DNA TGTGCCAGCAGCCTCAGAAATAACCCCTACGAGCAGTACTTC.

The chain employs TRBV29-1 and TRBJ1-2, with a possible D match to TRBD1 (5 bases). Per germline, CDR1 SQVTM and CDR2 ANQGSEA. The CDR3 sequence is 13 residues long. Trimming shortened V by 5 bases and J by 2 bases, and 12 bases separated the two germline ends. The CDR3 region is CSVKATANYGYTF. The CDR3 coding sequence is TGCAGCGTTAAGGCGACAGCCAACTATGGCTACACCTTC.

This clone has only one observation. The identical CDR3 is also encoded by other nucleotide sequences in the sample. The V and J genes are TRBV5-6 and TRBJ1-6; tentative D call: TRBD1 (5 bases). CDR1 and CDR2 (germline): SGHDT, YYEEEE. V dropped 3 bases and J dropped 4 bases, with 17 bases sitting between them. This CDR3 region has 17 residues. CDR3 amino acids: CASSWGVRRPYNSPLHF. The CDR3 DNA reads TGTGCCAGCAGCTGGGGGGTCAGACGTCCTTATAATTCACCCCTCCACTTT.